Below are 18 T cell receptor beta chains sequenced from a single sample in a study of T cell responses to AZD1222 COVID-19 vaccine. Sequencing used immunoSEQ multiplex PCR; TCRdb keeps in-frame clones, though not all of them. Of roughly 120,000 clones listed, around nine tenths are singletons. The sample was peripheral blood, taken on day 0 of AZD1222 vaccination. Source of these receptors: an adult in good health.

This chain joins TRBV19 and TRBJ1-2; D remains unclear. With 7 bases removed from V and 8 bases from J, the gap between germline ends came to 20 bases. The germline CDR1 and CDR2 sequences are LNHDA and SQIVND (reference sequence). The CDR3 has 14 amino acids. The CDR3 region has the DNA TGTGCCAGTACCCCCCGAGAGCGCCCTACGGGCTACACCTTC. Residues: CASTPRERPTGYTF.

The chain recombines TRBV2 with TRBJ2-5, with TRBD2 matching 7 bases. The trim removed 1 base at V and 6 bases at J, leaving 8 bases unmatched. This CDR3 has 15 amino acids. CDR1 is SNHLY and CDR2 is FYNNEI in the germline V gene. CDR3 nucleotides: TGTGCCAGCAGTGAAGAAGCCCACGGGGGGAAGACCCAGTACTTC. Translation: CASSEEAHGGKTQYF.

Note on this clone: This CDR3 is also generated by other DNA sequences in the sample. The CDR3 DNA reads as TGCGCCAGCAGCTTGGGAGGAACAGATACGCAGTATTTT. Translation: CASSLGGTDTQYF. The rearrangement uses TRBV5-1 and TRBJ2-3; D gene ambiguous. The CDR3 covers 13 residues. Germline V gene lookup returns CDR1 SGHRS and CDR2 YFSETQ. Trimming shortened V by 0 bases and J by 3 bases, and 5 bases separated the two germline ends.

The chain combines TRBV9 with TRBJ2-2; perhaps D is TRBD1 or TRBD2 (5 bases each). The CDR3 has 15 residues. The germline gives CDR1 SGDLS, CDR2 YYNGEE. V was pared by 4 bases and J by 7 bases, with 17 bases between. The CDR3 bases are TGTGCCAGCAGCTCCGACAGAGGGGCGATCGGGGAGCTGTTTTTT. As protein: CASSSDRGAIGELFF. Together with reference TRBV9 and TRBJ2-2, the CDR3 gives the full variable domain: DSGVTQTPKHLITATGQRVTLRCSPRSGDLSVYWYQQSLDQGLQFLIQYYNGEERAKGNILERFSAQQFPDLHSELNLSSLELGDSALYFCASSSDRGAIGELFFGEGSRLTVL.

This chain joins TRBV30 and TRBJ1-1; perhaps TRBD1 as D (6 bases). The CDR3 runs to 16 residues. The germline gives CDR1 GTSNPN, CDR2 SVGIG (reference sequence). V lost 4 bases, J lost 2 bases, and 20 bases lay in between. Here the CDR3 DNA reads TGTGCCTGGACCCAGTCACGGGGCAGGGGTAACACTGAAGCTTTCTTT. It translates to CAWTQSRGRGNTEAFF.

This clone was detected only once. This chain connects TRBV7-2 to TRBJ1-5, with TRBD1 identical over 7 bases. This CDR3 is 15 amino acids long. V shed 3 bases and J 5 bases; nucleotides not matched to a gene: 7. The V gene's germline CDR1 is SGHTA and CDR2 FQGNSA. Here the CDR3 DNA reads TGTGCCAGCAGCTTTCAGCTACAGGGGTATCAGCCCCAGCATTTT. It is translated as CASSFQLQGYQPQHF.

The V gene is TRBV9, the J gene TRBJ2-3; 15 positions match TRBD2. The CDR3 runs to 16 residues. Trimming took 2 bases from V and 9 from J; bases not matched to a gene: 7. CDR1 SGDLS and CDR2 YYNGEE come from the germline V gene. The CDR3 loop is CASSVGLAGGGETQYF. Here the CDR3 DNA reads TGTGCCAGCAGCGTGGGACTAGCGGGGGGCGGGGAAACGCAGTATTTT.

The chain uses TRBV7-3 and TRBJ2-3; D remains unclear. V gave up 4 bases and J gave up 0 bases, with 2 bases separating them. Germline-derived CDR1 and CDR2 are SGHTA and FQGTGA. The CDR3 is 12 amino acids. The CDR3 DNA reads as TGTGCCAGCAGCTCTAGCACAGATACGCAGTATTTT. Its translation: CASSSSTDTQYF.

This rearrangement joins TRBV4-1 to TRBJ2-4; D is perhaps TRBD1 or TRBD2 (5 bases each). The length of the CDR3 is 16 residues. V lost 3 bases and J lost 0, with 12 bases in between. The germline V gene encodes CDR1 MGHRA and CDR2 YSYEKL. The CDR3 is CASSHGAQLAKNIQYF. The CDR3 DNA follows: TGCGCCAGCAGCCACGGGGCCCAACTAGCCAAAAACATTCAGTACTTC.

The chain links TRBV12-3 or TRBV12-4 to TRBJ1-2; D unclear. CDR3 length: 13 amino acids. Trimming removed 1 base at V and 4 bases at J, with 7 bases between. CDR3 sequence reads: CASSLGNSYGYTF. The CDR3 coding sequence is TGTGCCAGCAGTTTAGGAAATAGCTATGGCTACACCTTC.

The rearrangement links TRBV19 to TRBJ2-5, with TRBD2 identical over 12 bases. CDR3 size: 16 residues. Germline V CDR1 and CDR2: LNHDA, SQIVND (reference sequence). Trimming removed 4 bases from V and 2 bases from J; junction bases left unmatched: 5. The DNA of the CDR3 is TGTGCCAGTAGTAGCCGACTAGCGGGGGTTCAAGAGACCCAGTACTTC. Its translation: CASSSRLAGVQETQYF.

This sequence joins TRBV18 and TRBJ2-7; D is possibly TRBD1 (6 bases). Trimming pared 4 bases from V and 2 bases from J, leaving 18 bases between. Germline CDR1 and CDR2: KGHSH and LQKENI. The CDR3 runs 16 residues. The CDR3: CASSLKETGLTYEQYF. The CDR3 nucleotides read TGTGCCAGCTCACTCAAGGAGACAGGCTTAACCTACGAGCAGTACTTC.

The chain employs TRBV18 and TRBJ1-4, with D hard to call. Trimming pared 5 bases from V and 4 bases from J, leaving 8 bases between. The CDR3 is made up of 13 amino acids. Germline V gene sequence: CDR1 KGHSH, CDR2 LQKENI. CDR3 bases: TGTGCCAGCTCAGGGGTCGGTAATGAAAAACTGTTTTTT. Translating gives CASSGVGNEKLFF. Based on the CDR3 plus reference TRBV18 and TRBJ1-4, the full variable domain is NAGVMQNPRHLVRRRGQEARLRCSPMKGHSHVYWYRQLPEEGLKFMVYLQKENIIDESGMPKERFSAEFPKEGPSILRIQQVVRGDSAAYFCASSGVGNEKLFFGSGTQLSVL.

The chain's CDR3 is CASSLTGTSGGTYEQYF. The CDR3 DNA is TGTGCCAGCAGCTTAACCGGGACTAGCGGGGGGACCTACGAGCAGTACTTC. The V gene is TRBV11-2, the J gene TRBJ2-7, with TRBD2 matching over 15 bases. J was trimmed by 2 bases and V by 2 bases; bases with no gene match: 4. The CDR3 is 17 amino acids. Germline V gives CDR1 SGHAT, CDR2 FQNNGV.

V usage is TRBV6-5 and J usage is TRBJ2-7; 7 bases are a match to TRBD1. This CDR3 has 14 residues. CDR1 is MNHEY and CDR2 is SVGAGI in the germline V gene. The V and J ends lost 5 bases and 4 bases, in that order; junction bases with no gene match: 8. The DNA for the CDR3 is TGTGCCAGCAGTCCGGACAGGCACTCTTACGAGCAGTACTTC. Translation gives CASSPDRHSYEQYF.

The chain carries TRBV7-9 and TRBJ1-2; no definite D call. Germline loops: CDR1 SEHNR, CDR2 FQNEAQ (reference sequence). V lost 5 bases and J lost 0, with 16 bases in between. The CDR3 is 16 residues long. The CDR3 sequence is CASSIDVKGPNYGYTF. In DNA form, the CDR3 reads TGTGCCAGCAGCATCGATGTTAAAGGGCCTAACTATGGCTACACCTTC.

CDR3 residues: CASRPGQGSSYEQYF. CDR3 DNA: TGTGCCAGCCGCCCAGGGCAGGGGAGTTCCTACGAGCAGTACTTC. The V gene is TRBV5-4, the J gene TRBJ2-7; weak D call: TRBD1 (6 bases). The length of the CDR3 is 15 residues. Germline V gene data show CDR1 as SGHNT and CDR2 as YYREEE (reference sequence). The V end lost 7 bases, the J end lost 1 base, and 18 bases lay between the germline ends.

V gene TRBV9 combines with J gene TRBJ1-3, with D possibly matching TRBD1 (6 bases). Germline CDR1 is SGDLS and CDR2 is YYNGEE. V lost 0 bases to trimming and J lost 4 bases, with 11 bases between them. CDR3 size: 15 residues. The CDR3 is CASSVEGVGGNTIYF. The CDR3 DNA reads as TGTGCCAGCAGCGTAGAGGGGGTTGGAGGAAACACCATATATTTT. Full variable domain (missing parts from reference TRBV9 and TRBJ1-3): DSGVTQTPKHLITATGQRVTLRCSPRSGDLSVYWYQQSLDQGLQFLIQYYNGEERAKGNILERFSAQQFPDLHSELNLSSLELGDSALYFCASSVEGVGGNTIYFGEGSWLTVV.